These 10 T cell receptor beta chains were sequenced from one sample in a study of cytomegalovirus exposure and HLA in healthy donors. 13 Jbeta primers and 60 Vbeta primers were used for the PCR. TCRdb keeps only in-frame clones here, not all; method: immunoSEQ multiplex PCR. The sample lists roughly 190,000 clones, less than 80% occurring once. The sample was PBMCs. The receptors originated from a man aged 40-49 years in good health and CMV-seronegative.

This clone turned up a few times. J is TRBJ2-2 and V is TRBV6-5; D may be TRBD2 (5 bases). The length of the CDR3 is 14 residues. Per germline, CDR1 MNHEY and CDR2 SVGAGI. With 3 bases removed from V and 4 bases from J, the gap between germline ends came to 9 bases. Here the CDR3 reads CASSYRGFTGELFF. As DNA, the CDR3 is TGTGCCAGCAGTTATCGGGGTTTCACCGGGGAGCTGTTTTTT.

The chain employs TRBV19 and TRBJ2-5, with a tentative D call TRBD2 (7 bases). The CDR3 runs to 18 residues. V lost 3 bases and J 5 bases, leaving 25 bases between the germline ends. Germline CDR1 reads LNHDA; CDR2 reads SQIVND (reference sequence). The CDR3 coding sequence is TGTGCCAGTAGTATGAGGGGTGGTATGGGGGGGCGAGTGGAGACCCAGTACTTC. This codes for CASSMRGGMGGRVETQYF. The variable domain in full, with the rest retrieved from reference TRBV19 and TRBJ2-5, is DGGITQSPKYLFRKEGQNVTLSCEQNLNHDAMYWYRQDPGQGLRLIYYSQIVNDFQKGDIAEGYSVSREKKESFPLTVTSAQKNPTAFYLCASSMRGGMGGRVETQYFGPGTRLLVL.

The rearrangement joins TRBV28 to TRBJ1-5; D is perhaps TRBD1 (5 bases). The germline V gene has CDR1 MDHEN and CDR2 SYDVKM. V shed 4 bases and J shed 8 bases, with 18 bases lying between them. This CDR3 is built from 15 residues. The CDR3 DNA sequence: TGTGCCAGCAGTTGGGCCGGGGGGTCGAGAAAGCCCCAGCATTTT. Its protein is CASSWAGGSRKPQHF.

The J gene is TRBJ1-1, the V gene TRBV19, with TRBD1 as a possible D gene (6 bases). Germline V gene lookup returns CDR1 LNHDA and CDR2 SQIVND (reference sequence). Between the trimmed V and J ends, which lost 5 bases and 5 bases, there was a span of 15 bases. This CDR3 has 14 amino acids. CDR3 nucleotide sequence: TGTGCCAGTAGTCCCCACAGGGATAGGACTGAAGCTTTCTTT. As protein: CASSPHRDRTEAFF.

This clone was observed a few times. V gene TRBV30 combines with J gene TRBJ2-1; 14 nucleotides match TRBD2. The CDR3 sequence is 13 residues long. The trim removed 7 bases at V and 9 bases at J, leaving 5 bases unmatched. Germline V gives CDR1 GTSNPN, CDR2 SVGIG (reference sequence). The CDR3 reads CASRTSGGTEQFF. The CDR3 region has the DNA TGTGCCTCTCGGACTAGCGGGGGGACTGAGCAGTTCTTC.

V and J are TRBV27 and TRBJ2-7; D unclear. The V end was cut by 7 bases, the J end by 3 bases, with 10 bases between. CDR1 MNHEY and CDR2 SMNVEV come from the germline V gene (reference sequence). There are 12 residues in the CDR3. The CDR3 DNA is TGTGCCAGCATCTCTCCCGTCTACGAGCAGTACTTC. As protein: CASISPVYEQYF.

CDR3 nucleotides: TGTGCCAGCAGACCGGACAGGGGTTGGACCGGGGAGCTGTTTTTT. Its protein is CASRPDRGWTGELFF. The chain joins TRBV5-6 to TRBJ2-2; TRBD1 agrees at 9 bases. CDR1 is SGHDT and CDR2 is YYEEEE in the germline V gene. CDR3 length: 15 residues. V gave up 5 bases and J gave up 5 bases; unmatched junction bases: 7.

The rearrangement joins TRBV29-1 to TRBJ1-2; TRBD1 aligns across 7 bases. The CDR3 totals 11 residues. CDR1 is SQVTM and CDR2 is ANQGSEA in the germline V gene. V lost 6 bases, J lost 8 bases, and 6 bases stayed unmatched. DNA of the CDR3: TGCAGCGTAGTGGACAGGAAGGGCTACACCTTC. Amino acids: CSVVDRKGYTF.

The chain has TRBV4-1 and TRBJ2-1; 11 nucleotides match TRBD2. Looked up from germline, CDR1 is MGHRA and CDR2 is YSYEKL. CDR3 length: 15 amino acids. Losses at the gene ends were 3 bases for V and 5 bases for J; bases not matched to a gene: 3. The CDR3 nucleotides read TGCGCCAGCAGCCATACTAGCGGGAGCCACAATGAGCAGTTCTTC. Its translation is CASSHTSGSHNEQFF.

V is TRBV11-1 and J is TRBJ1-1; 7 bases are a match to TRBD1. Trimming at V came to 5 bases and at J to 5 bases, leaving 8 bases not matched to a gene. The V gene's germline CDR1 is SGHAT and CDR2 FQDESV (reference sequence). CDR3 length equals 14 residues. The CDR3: CASSINRDRTEAFF. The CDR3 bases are TGTGCCAGCAGCATCAACCGGGACAGAACTGAAGCTTTCTTT.